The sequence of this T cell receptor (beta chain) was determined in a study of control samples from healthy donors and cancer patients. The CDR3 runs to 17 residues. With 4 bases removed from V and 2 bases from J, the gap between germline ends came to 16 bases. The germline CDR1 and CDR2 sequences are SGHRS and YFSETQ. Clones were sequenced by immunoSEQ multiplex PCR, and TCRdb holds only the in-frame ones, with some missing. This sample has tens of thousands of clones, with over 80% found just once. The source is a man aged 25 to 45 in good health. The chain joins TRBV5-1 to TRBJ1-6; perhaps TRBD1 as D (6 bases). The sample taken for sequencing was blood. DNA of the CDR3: TGCGCCAGCAGCCCCTCACAGGGAGCGGCCTATAATTCACCCCTCCACTTT. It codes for CASSPSQGAAYNSPLHF.